This T cell receptor beta chain was sequenced for a study of blood T cell repertoires in COVID-19. Study-wide background: Both acute and convalescent COVID-19 samples were obtained from the United States, Italy and Spain. PBMCs, B-cell-depleted T cells, or T cells provided the cDNA or gDNA that made up the material.

CDR1 and CDR2 (germline): ENHRY, SYGVKD. The V and J ends lost 6 bases and 2 bases respectively, with 10 bases between them. The CDR3 is 13 amino acids. Source study methods: Reference gene primer amplification gave estimated nucleated cell counts. Sequenced by immunoSEQ multiplex PCR; TCRdb stores in-frame clones only, minus some. V, J and clone size reflect that table, while D and trimming were determined from the DNA. The sample includes approximately 160,000 clones, around four fifths of them seen just once. The sample holds a few counts of this clone. Sequencing was performed on peripheral blood. This chain uses TRBV10-3 with TRBJ2-5; TRBD1 is a possible D gene (5 bases). The TCR sequence derives from a man aged 35 to 55 who had recovered from COVID-19. The CDR3 DNA follows: TGTGCCATCAGGGAAGACAGTCAAGAGACCCAGTACTTC. Translating it yields CAIREDSQETQYF.